This T cell receptor beta chain was identified during a study of post-analysis software for immune sequencing data. Study-wide findings and caveats: A handful of TRBV segments (TRBV5-6, TRBV5-1 and TRBV20-1 among them) occurred more frequently in patients than in controls.

Per germline, CDR1 PRHDT and CDR2 FYEKMQ (reference sequence). The CDR3 contains 13 residues. V shed 5 bases and J 5 bases; nucleotides not matched to a gene: 5. Built from TCR beta cDNA, the libraries had unique molecular identifiers in them. Each CDR3 protein is one row after TCRdb ran MiXCR on the PCR reads. The data show about 150,000 distinct CDR3 sequences, about 30% seen once. The table lists this clonotype with many counts. Its target is unknown. The sequence was obtained from a girl aged 10 to 17 with multiple sclerosis. Source material: blood. V usage is TRBV13 and J usage is TRBJ2-5, with TRBD1 matching over 7 bases. Here the CDR3 DNA reads TGTGCCAGCAGCGTGGGACAGTTGGAGACCCAGTACTTC. This sequence encodes CASSVGQLETQYF.